This TCR beta chain was captured in a study of T cell responses to AZD1222 COVID-19 vaccine. Method: immunoSEQ multiplex PCR; TCRdb's copy keeps in-frame clones and lacks some. The sample comprises 100,000 or so clones, about 87% of which are singletons, and 15% to 20% rests with the top ten. Sequenced material: peripheral blood, taken on day 0 of AZD1222 vaccination. This TCR was recovered from an adult in good health.

The CDR3 DNA is TGTGCCAGCAGCTTAGTTCCAGGGGGCATCTCTGGAAACACCATATATTTT. Translating it yields CASSLVPGGISGNTIYF. V and J are TRBV7-2 and TRBJ1-3; 8 positions agree with TRBD1. CDR3 length: 17 residues. Germline loops: CDR1 SGHTA, CDR2 FQGNSA. The J segment lost 0 bases and the V segment lost 1 base, leaving 5 bases of the junction unmatched.